The 28 T cell receptor beta chains presented below share a single source sample, sequenced in a study of blood T cell repertoires in COVID-19. TCRdb keeps only in-frame clones here, not all; method: immunoSEQ multiplex PCR. The sample lists some 230,000 clones, roughly four fifths seen once, with over 2.5% in the top ten. The specimen was peripheral blood. Every receptor here comes from a woman in her 30s who had recovered from COVID-19.

The chain joins TRBV7-3 to TRBJ2-1, with TRBD2 matching over 12 bases. J gave up 2 bases and V 5 bases, and 13 bases lay outside the gene matches. The CDR3 covers 19 residues. Looked up from germline, CDR1 is SGHTA and CDR2 is FQGTGA. For the CDR3, the DNA is TGTGCCAGCAGCCCCCGACTAGCGGGAGAAGCGTTAGCCTACAATGAGCAGTTCTTC. As protein: CASSPRLAGEALAYNEQFF.

To note about this clone: Other DNA sequences from this sample encode an identical CDR3 as well. The chain uses TRBV5-1 and TRBJ1-5; 11 bases align to TRBD1. This CDR3 contains 16 residues. Losses at the gene ends were 4 bases for V and 1 base for J; bases not matched to a gene: 4. CDR1 and CDR2 from the germline V gene are SGHRS and YFSETQ. As DNA, the CDR3 is TGCGCCAGCAGCCCCGGGACAGGGGGAAGCAATCAGCCCCAGCATTTT. Encoded protein: CASSPGTGGSNQPQHF.

The CDR3 DNA is TGTGCCAGCAGTCCTCGGGAACACATGAACACTGAAGCTTTCTTT. This gives the protein CASSPREHMNTEAFF. The chain has TRBV28 and TRBJ1-1; no clear D gene. Trimming removed 5 bases at V and 0 bases at J, with 13 bases between. The CDR3 covers 15 residues. Germline CDR1 and CDR2: MDHEN and SYDVKM.

In nucleotides, the CDR3 is TGTGCCAGCAGTTACGCCGAGGGTCGTGATACGCAGTATTTT. It codes for CASSYAEGRDTQYF. This sequence joins TRBV6-5 and TRBJ2-3; D may be TRBD2 (5 bases). This CDR3 has 14 residues. The V gene's germline CDR1 is MNHEY and CDR2 SVGAGI. The V gene lost 2 bases and the J gene lost 6 bases, with 12 bases spanning the gap.

This clone was picked up many times. This chain connects TRBV5-1 to TRBJ2-3, with D maybe TRBD2 (5 bases). The CDR3 extends over 15 amino acids. Germline CDR1 and CDR2: SGHRS and YFSETQ. The V end lost 0 bases, the J end lost 10 bases, and 18 bases lay between the germline ends. The chain's CDR3 is CASSLAGRAPESQYF. CDR3 nucleotide sequence: TGCGCCAGCAGCTTGGCCGGGCGGGCCCCTGAGTCGCAGTATTTT.

CDR3 nucleotide sequence: TGCAGCGTCGGGTTGGGGCGGGAGGAGGCCGAGCAGTACTTC. This encodes CSVGLGREEAEQYF. The chain is built from TRBV29-1 and TRBJ2-7; the match to TRBD2 covers 8 bases. Per the germline V gene, CDR1 is SQVTM and CDR2 is ANQGSEA. V lost 6 bases, J lost 6 bases, and 13 bases stayed unmatched. This CDR3 is built from 14 residues.

The chain couples TRBV6-5 to TRBJ1-4, with 8 positions matching TRBD1. V was pared by 4 bases and J by 6 bases, with 7 bases of the junction left unmatched. The CDR3 spans 15 residues. From germline, CDR1 is MNHEY and CDR2 SVGAGI. DNA for the CDR3: TGTGCCAGCAGTTCCGGACAGGGAGGCCATGAAAAACTGTTTTTT. The encoded protein is CASSSGQGGHEKLFF.

V is TRBV6-5 and J is TRBJ2-7; 7 nucleotides align to TRBD1. Germline CDR1 reads MNHEY; CDR2 reads SVGAGI. V was clipped by 6 bases and J by 4 bases; unmatched bases: 3. CDR3 length: 12 amino acids. CDR3 loop: CASSPDRYEQYF. The CDR3 nucleotides are TGTGCCAGCAGCCCGGACAGGTACGAGCAGTACTTC.

The chain couples TRBV6-1 to TRBJ2-7; 10 nucleotides match TRBD2. The CDR3 covers 17 residues. Germline assignment: CDR1 MNHNS and CDR2 SASEGT. V shed 4 bases, J shed 0 bases, and the junction held 9 bases outside the gene matches. CDR3 DNA: TGTGCCAGCAGTGTTCCTACTAGCGGGGATTTCTCCTACGAGCAGTACTTC. Translation: CASSVPTSGDFSYEQYF.

This chain links TRBV19 with TRBJ2-7; 7 bases align to TRBD1. Per the germline V gene, CDR1 is LNHDA and CDR2 is SQIVND (reference sequence). V trimming: 4 bases; J trimming: 0 bases; junction bases outside the gene matches: 6. There are 15 residues in the CDR3. The CDR3 nucleotides read TGTGCCAGTAGTAGGTCCGGGACAGACTCCTACGAGCAGTACTTC. Translation: CASSRSGTDSYEQYF. Filled out from reference TRBV19 and TRBJ2-7, the complete variable domain reads DGGITQSPKYLFRKEGQNVTLSCEQNLNHDAMYWYRQDPGQGLRLIYYSQIVNDFQKGDIAEGYSVSREKKESFPLTVTSAQKNPTAFYLCASSRSGTDSYEQYFGPGTRLTVT.

The chain combines TRBV7-2 with TRBJ2-4; 10 nucleotides align to TRBD1. Germline V gene lookup returns CDR1 SGHTA and CDR2 FQGNSA. The CDR3 covers 16 residues. V trimming: 4 bases; J trimming: 7 bases; junction bases outside the gene matches: 10. CDR3: CASSSRRQGARNIQYF. In DNA form, the CDR3 reads TGTGCCAGCAGCTCCCGGCGACAGGGGGCGAGGAACATTCAGTACTTC.

The chain combines TRBV18 with TRBJ2-6, with 8 positions matching TRBD1. The ends lost 6 bases at V and 1 base at J; junction bases unmatched: 17. CDR3 length: 20 amino acids. Germline-derived CDR1 and CDR2 are KGHSH and LQKENI. The CDR3 DNA reads TGTGCCAGCTCCCATCGGGACAGGCCGGGGAGCTATTCTGGGGCCAACGTCCTGACTTTC. This codes for CASSHRDRPGSYSGANVLTF.

The rearrangement uses TRBV3-1 (or the pseudogene TRBV3-2) and TRBJ2-2; no firm D call. Trimming took 3 bases from V and 3 from J, leaving 8 bases between them. This CDR3 has 14 residues. CDR1 is LGHDT, CDR2 YNNKEL, per germline (reference sequence). The CDR3 region has the DNA TGTGCCAGCAGCCAGGGCGCTGACACCGGGGAGCTGTTTTTT. As protein: CASSQGADTGELFF.

CDR3 in amino acids: CASSLRLEDTQYF. CDR3 DNA sequence: TGCGCCAGCAGCCTTCGACTAGAAGATACGCAGTATTTT. V usage is TRBV5-1 and J usage is TRBJ2-3; weak D call: TRBD2 (6 bases). The CDR3 extends over 13 amino acids. Trimming left V 4 bases short and J 5 bases short, with 11 bases between. Germline V gene sequence: CDR1 SGHRS, CDR2 YFSETQ.

CDR3 in amino acids: CASSPLPLGGRVYEQFF. CDR3 sequence (DNA): TGTGCCAGCTCACCTCTCCCACTGGGCGGGAGGGTCTATGAGCAGTTCTTC. The chain combines TRBV18 with TRBJ2-1; 9 bases fit TRBD2. The CDR3 is 17 amino acids. Trimming cost V 3 bases and J 8 bases; bases outside gene matches: 14. The V gene's germline CDR1 is KGHSH and CDR2 LQKENI. The entire variable domain, with the rest obtained from reference TRBV18 and TRBJ2-1, is as follows: NAGVMQNPRHLVRRRGQEARLRCSPMKGHSHVYWYRQLPEEGLKFMVYLQKENIIDESGMPKERFSAEFPKEGPSILRIQQVVRGDSAAYFCASSPLPLGGRVYEQFFGPGTRLTVL.

The chain combines TRBV6-5 with TRBJ1-2, with 9 nucleotides matching TRBD1. Germline trimming cut 2 bases from V and 5 bases from J; bases unmatched to any gene: 9. CDR1 and CDR2 from the germline V gene are MNHEY and SVGAGI. This CDR3 is built from 16 residues. This chain's CDR3 is CASSYTAGTGSYGYTF. Written as DNA, the CDR3 is TGTGCCAGCAGTTACACGGCCGGGACAGGGTCGTATGGCTACACCTTC.

This clone was observed a few times. The genes are TRBV5-5 and TRBJ1-6; D may be TRBD1 (5 bases). Deletions cut 3 bases from V and 0 bases from J, with 13 bases between. Looked up from germline, CDR1 is SGHKS and CDR2 is YYEKEE (reference sequence). The CDR3 is made up of 17 amino acids. The CDR3 region has the DNA TGTGCCAGCAGCTCGGGGGACGCTAGCTCCTATAATTCACCCCTCCACTTT. Its translation: CASSSGDASSYNSPLHF.

CDR3 in DNA: TGTGCCAGCAGCGTTTCAGGTCAGCCCCAGCATTTT. Translating it yields CASSVSGQPQHF. The chain carries TRBV7-9 and TRBJ1-5; unclear D gene. V shed 5 bases and J shed 6 bases, with 8 bases lying between them. The CDR3 sequence is 12 residues long. CDR1 and CDR2 from the germline V gene are SEHNR and FQNEAQ (reference sequence).

This chain connects TRBV29-1 to TRBJ2-7; D possibly corresponds to TRBD2 (5 bases). CDR1 is SQVTM, CDR2 ANQGSEA, per germline. V lost 6 bases and J 1 base, leaving 19 bases between the germline ends. The CDR3 has 15 residues. CDR3 bases: TGCAGCGTGATGGGAGAGTTGGGCAGTTCCTACGAGCAGTACTTC. This codes for CSVMGELGSSYEQYF.

The genes are TRBV30 and TRBJ2-1; unclear D gene. The CDR3 runs 12 residues. Germline values: CDR1 GTSNPN, CDR2 SVGIG (reference sequence). The V end was cut by 3 bases, the J end by 7 bases, with 10 bases between. The CDR3 DNA follows: TGTGCCTGGAGCGTAGCTTTGAATGAGCAGTTCTTC. Translating gives CAWSVALNEQFF.

This chain uses TRBV5-4 with TRBJ2-7, with a weak D call TRBD1 (6 bases). Trimming shortened V by 4 bases and J by 2 bases, and 13 bases separated the two germline ends. The germline V gene encodes CDR1 SGHNT and CDR2 YYREEE (reference sequence). CDR3 length: 14 amino acids. The CDR3 is CASSGRDNTYEQYF. The DNA for the CDR3 is TGTGCCAGCAGCGGCCGGGACAACACCTACGAGCAGTACTTC.

This chain connects TRBV27 to TRBJ1-1, with D hard to call. This CDR3 is 16 amino acids long. V gave up 1 base and J gave up 3 bases, with 15 bases separating them. Per germline, CDR1 MNHEY and CDR2 SMNVEV (reference sequence). In DNA, the CDR3 is TGTGCCAGCAGTTTATACCCCGAGAGTTTGGACACTGAAGCTTTCTTT. Its translation: CASSLYPESLDTEAFF.

The chain joins TRBV2 to TRBJ2-7, with D possibly matching TRBD1 (5 bases). V was pared by 6 bases and J by 2 bases, with 11 bases between. Per germline, CDR1 SNHLY and CDR2 FYNNEI. This CDR3 comprises 13 residues. CDR3 sequence reads: CASRPTAAYEQYF. CDR3 DNA sequence: TGTGCCAGCAGACCGACAGCTGCCTACGAGCAGTACTTC.

The rearrangement uses TRBV28 and TRBJ1-2, with unresolved D. The germline CDR1 and CDR2 sequences are MDHEN and SYDVKM. The CDR3 sequence is 12 residues long. Trimming took off 3 bases at V and 8 bases at J, with 10 bases between the two ends. Here the CDR3 reads CASSFRRIGYTF. DNA for the CDR3: TGTGCCAGCAGTTTTCGGAGGATCGGCTACACCTTC.

This chain joins TRBV6-2 or TRBV6-3 and TRBJ2-1, with 8 bases that match TRBD2. The ends lost 6 bases at V and 7 bases at J; junction bases unmatched: 8. Looked up from germline, CDR1 is MNHEY and CDR2 is SVGEGT. CDR3 length: 14 amino acids. CDR3 in DNA: TGTGCCAGCAGCCGCCGACTAGCGCCTAATGAGCAGTTCTTC. It specifies CASSRRLAPNEQFF.

The V gene is TRBV27, the J gene TRBJ2-7, with TRBD2 identical over 9 bases. CDR1 is MNHEY, CDR2 SMNVEV, per germline (reference sequence). V dropped 6 bases and J dropped 1; count of bases not matched to a gene: 7. The length of the CDR3 is 15 residues. The chain's CDR3 is CASSATSGWSYEQYF. The CDR3 DNA is TGTGCCAGCAGCGCGACTAGCGGATGGTCCTACGAGCAGTACTTC.

The CDR3 is CSATPEGEKLFF. CDR3 in DNA: TGCAGCGCCACCCCTGAGGGTGAAAAACTGTTTTTT. The V gene is TRBV29-1, the J gene TRBJ1-4; D remains unclear. The CDR3 contains 12 residues. V shed 7 bases and J shed 7 bases, with 13 bases lying between them. Per the germline V gene, CDR1 is SQVTM and CDR2 is ANQGSEA.

The chain recombines TRBV9 with TRBJ2-3, with 8 bases that match TRBD2. The germline gives CDR1 SGDLS, CDR2 YYNGEE. This CDR3 comprises 16 residues. Trimming at V came to 2 bases and at J to 3 bases, leaving 8 bases not matched to a gene. CDR3 protein: CASSVVTSGQTDTQYF. The CDR3 nucleotides read TGTGCCAGCAGCGTGGTCACTAGCGGCCAAACAGATACGCAGTATTTT.